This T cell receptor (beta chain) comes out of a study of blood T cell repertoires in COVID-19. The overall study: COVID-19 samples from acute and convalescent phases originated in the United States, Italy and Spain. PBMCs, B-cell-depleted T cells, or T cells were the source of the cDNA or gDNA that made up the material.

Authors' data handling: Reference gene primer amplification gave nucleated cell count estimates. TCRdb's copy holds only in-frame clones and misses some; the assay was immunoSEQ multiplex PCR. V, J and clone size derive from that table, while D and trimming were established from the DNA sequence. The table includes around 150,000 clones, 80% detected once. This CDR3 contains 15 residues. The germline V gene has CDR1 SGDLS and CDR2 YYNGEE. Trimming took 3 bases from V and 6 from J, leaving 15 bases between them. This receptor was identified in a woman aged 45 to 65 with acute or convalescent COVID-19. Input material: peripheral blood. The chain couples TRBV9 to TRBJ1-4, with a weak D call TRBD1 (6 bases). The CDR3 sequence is CASSAQGNVDEKLFF. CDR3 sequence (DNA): TGTGCCAGCAGCGCGCAGGGGAATGTTGATGAAAAACTGTTTTTT.